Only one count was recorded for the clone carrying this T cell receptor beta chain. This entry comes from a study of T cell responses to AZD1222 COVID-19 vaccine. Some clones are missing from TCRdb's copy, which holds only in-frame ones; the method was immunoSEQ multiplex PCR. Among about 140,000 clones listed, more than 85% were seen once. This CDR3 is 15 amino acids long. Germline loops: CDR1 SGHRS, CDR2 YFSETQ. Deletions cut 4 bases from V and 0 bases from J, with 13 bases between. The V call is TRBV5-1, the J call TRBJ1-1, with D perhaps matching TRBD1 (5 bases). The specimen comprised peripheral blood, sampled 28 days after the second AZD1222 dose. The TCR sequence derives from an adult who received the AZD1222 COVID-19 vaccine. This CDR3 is CASSPAGLLNTEAFF. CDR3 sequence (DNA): TGCGCCAGCAGCCCGGCGGGACTCCTGAACACTGAAGCTTTCTTT.